The 19 T cell receptor beta chains listed next were all sequenced from one sample in a study of early T cells in non-severe SARS-CoV-2 infection. A single record per CDR3 protein comes from TCRdb applying MiXCR to the 5' RACE reads. The table shows under 85,000 distinct CDR3 sequences, with under 9.5% occurring only once. The sample was whole blood. The receptors were sampled from an adult who was a healthcare worker with PCR-confirmed SARS-CoV-2 infection or an uninfected control (not recorded which).

The chain carries TRBV7-9 and TRBJ2-1; D is unresolved. The V and J ends lost 6 bases and 0 bases respectively, with 12 bases between them. Germline-derived CDR1 and CDR2 are SEHNR and FQNEAQ (reference sequence). The CDR3 sequence is 15 residues long. CDR3 coding DNA: TGTGCCAGCAGACTCCAGAGGAACTCCTACAATGAGCAGTTCTTC. Translating gives CASRLQRNSYNEQFF.

This clonotype was recorded many times. The J gene is TRBJ2-5, the V gene TRBV13, with 13 bases that match TRBD2. Germline lookup yields CDR1 PRHDT and CDR2 FYEKMQ (reference sequence). With V trimmed by 5 bases and J by 5 bases, 5 bases remained unmatched. The CDR3 loop spans 15 amino acids. This CDR3 is CASSLLAGGPETQYF. CDR3 coding DNA: TGTGCCAGCAGCCTACTAGCGGGAGGGCCGGAGACCCAGTACTTC.

There are many counts of this clonotype. The chain has TRBV29-1 and TRBJ1-1, with D possibly being TRBD1 (6 bases). CDR3 length: 10 residues. Deletions cut 5 bases from V and 8 bases from J, with 9 bases between. CDR1 and CDR2 from the germline V gene are SQVTM and ANQGSEA. CDR3 amino acids: CSVKTGEAFF. The CDR3 DNA sequence: TGCAGCGTTAAAACAGGGGAAGCTTTCTTT.

This clonotype was found many times. The gene calls are TRBV9 and TRBJ1-4; no clear D gene. Trimming removed 0 bases from V and 0 bases from J, with 3 bases in between. The CDR3 has 14 residues. Germline V gene lookup returns CDR1 SGDLS and CDR2 YYNGEE. In DNA, the CDR3 is TGTGCCAGCAGCGTAGGAACAACTAATGAAAAACTGTTTTTT. Amino acids: CASSVGTTNEKLFF.

This clonotype was seen many times. The CDR3 is CASSDTSAAYEQYF. CDR3 in DNA: TGTGCCAGCAGCGACACTAGCGCAGCCTACGAGCAGTACTTC. This sequence joins TRBV7-2 and TRBJ2-7, with TRBD2 matching over 7 bases. Losses at the gene ends were 5 bases for V and 2 bases for J; bases not matched to a gene: 6. The CDR3 has 14 residues. Germline values: CDR1 SGHTA, CDR2 FQGNSA.

At least ten counts were recorded for this clonotype. This chain joins TRBV29-1 and TRBJ1-5, with D unclear. Trimming took off 1 base at V and 10 bases at J, with 17 bases between the two ends. The germline CDR1 and CDR2 sequences are SQVTM and ANQGSEA. The CDR3 spans 14 residues. CDR3 in DNA: TGCAGCGTTGAAGTCGGTAACTCCGCCGGCCCCCAGCATTTT. It is translated as CSVEVGNSAGPQHF.

This clonotype was observed many times. The chain couples TRBV6-2 or TRBV6-3 to TRBJ1-2, with 7 bases fitting TRBD1. The ends lost 6 bases at V and 7 bases at J; junction bases unmatched: 8. The CDR3 consists of 13 residues. CDR1 MNHEY and CDR2 SVGEGT come from the germline V gene. The DNA for the CDR3 is TGTGCCAGCAGAGGACAGGATAGCCTTGGCTACACCTTC. This translates into CASRGQDSLGYTF.

This rearrangement joins TRBV9 to TRBJ2-7; 10 nucleotides line up with TRBD1. V shed 0 bases, J shed 0 bases, and the junction held 3 bases outside the gene matches. The germline V gene has CDR1 SGDLS and CDR2 YYNGEE. CDR3 size: 16 residues. DNA of the CDR3: TGTGCCAGCAGCGTAGGGGGACAGGGGAGCTCCTACGAGCAGTACTTC. Its protein is CASSVGGQGSSYEQYF.

V usage is TRBV12-3 or TRBV12-4 and J usage is TRBJ1-2; possibly TRBD1 for D (6 bases). V was pared by 3 bases and J by 4 bases, with 12 bases between. The CDR3 spans 14 residues. The CDR3 nucleotides are TGTGCCAGCAGTTTGGGGGCGCAAACCTATGGCTACACCTTC. This translates into CASSLGAQTYGYTF.

The table lists this clonotype with many counts. CDR3 sequence (DNA): TGTGCCAGCAACAGTGGGCCTGGCTACACCTTC. Protein sequence: CASNSGPGYTF. The chain joins TRBV2 to TRBJ1-2; D is ambiguous. V lost 7 bases and J lost 7, with 10 bases in between. The V gene's germline CDR1 is SNHLY and CDR2 FYNNEI. The CDR3 loop spans 11 amino acids.

In this sample, this clonotype turned up many times. The J gene is TRBJ2-3, the V gene TRBV20-1; 7 nucleotides align to TRBD2. The CDR3 has 14 amino acids. The junction had 12 bases not matched to a gene; V was cut back by 8 bases and J by 4 bases. Per the germline V gene, CDR1 is DFQATT and CDR2 is SNEGSKA (reference sequence). The CDR3 sequence is CSLREGQVPDTQYF. In DNA, the CDR3 is TGCAGTCTCAGGGAGGGTCAAGTCCCAGATACGCAGTATTTT.

This clonotype was found many times. The rearrangement links TRBV24-1 to TRBJ2-5; 7 bases fit TRBD1. With V trimmed by 5 bases and J by 5 bases, 10 bases remained unmatched. The germline V gene has CDR1 KGHDR and CDR2 SFDVKD. CDR3 length: 15 residues. CDR3 bases: TGTGCCACCAGTGCCTTGACAGGGAGTCAGGAGACCCAGTACTTC. This translates into CATSALTGSQETQYF.

This clonotype was counted only a few times. The chain combines TRBV11-2 with TRBJ2-7, with D tentatively TRBD1 or TRBD2 (5 bases each). CDR1 is SGHAT, CDR2 FQNNGV, per germline. Deletions cut 4 bases from V and 0 bases from J, with 10 bases between. This CDR3 has 14 amino acids. In nucleotides, the CDR3 is TGTGCCAGCAGCTCGGGACGGACCTCCTACGAGCAGTACTTC. Its protein product is CASSSGRTSYEQYF.

This clonotype was counted ten times or more. The gene calls are TRBV7-9 and TRBJ2-1, with no clear D. The germline V gene has CDR1 SEHNR and CDR2 FQNEAQ (reference sequence). V was clipped by 5 bases and J by 5 bases, with 13 bases between them. CDR3 length: 14 amino acids. CDR3 sequence reads: CASSPHGRNNEQFF. CDR3 sequence (DNA): TGTGCCAGCAGCCCCCACGGACGGAACAATGAGCAGTTCTTC.

This clonotype was counted ten times or more. The chain uses TRBV7-6 and TRBJ2-1; D is undetermined. Germline V gene sequence: CDR1 SGHVS, CDR2 FNYEAQ. The CDR3 covers 15 residues. V shed 4 bases and J shed 5 bases, with 15 bases lying between them. The CDR3 sequence is CASSSPGWLHNEQFF. In DNA form, the CDR3 reads TGTGCCAGCAGCTCGCCGGGTTGGTTACACAATGAGCAGTTCTTC. The entire variable domain, with the rest obtained from reference TRBV7-6 and TRBJ2-1, is as follows: GAGVSQSPRYKVTKRGQDVALRCDPISGHVSLYWYRQALGQGPEFLTYFNYEAQQDKSGLPNDRFSAERPEGSISTLTIQRTEQRDSAMYRCASSSPGWLHNEQFFGPGTRLTVL.

This clonotype showed up just a few times. V is TRBV24-1 and J is TRBJ2-3; 9 bases map to TRBD1. CDR1 KGHDR and CDR2 SFDVKD come from the germline V gene. The J segment lost 5 bases and the V segment lost 7 bases, leaving 3 bases of the junction unmatched. CDR3 length: 13 amino acids. The CDR3 coding sequence is TGTGCCACCAGACAGGGGGCTGGAGATACGCAGTATTTT. It translates to CATRQGAGDTQYF.

This clonotype showed up many times. The chain recombines TRBV7-9 with TRBJ2-3; D remains ambiguous. This CDR3 has 14 amino acids. Trimming left V 4 bases short and J 0 bases short, with 8 bases between. The germline V gene encodes CDR1 SEHNR and CDR2 FQNEAQ (reference sequence). The chain's CDR3 is CASSSGRSTDTQYF. The CDR3 region has the DNA TGTGCCAGCAGCTCCGGACGGAGCACAGATACGCAGTATTTT.

This clonotype was recorded at least ten times. This sequence joins TRBV29-1 and TRBJ2-1; 12 nucleotides match TRBD1. CDR1 SQVTM and CDR2 ANQGSEA come from the germline V gene. This CDR3 has 14 amino acids. With 7 bases clipped from V and 8 bases from J, the junction kept 9 bases outside the gene matches. This chain's CDR3 is CSATTGTGGDEQFF. The CDR3 DNA is TGCAGCGCAACCACCGGGACAGGGGGCGATGAGCAGTTCTTC.

This clonotype was found a few times. V gene TRBV2 combines with J gene TRBJ2-3, with D possibly matching TRBD2 (5 bases). V was clipped by 0 bases and J by 0 bases, with 13 bases between them. The CDR3 covers 17 residues. The germline V gene has CDR1 SNHLY and CDR2 FYNNEI. CDR3 DNA sequence: TGTGCCAGCAGTGAAGCGCTAGCACTTTCTAGCACAGATACGCAGTATTTT. Translated: CASSEALALSSTDTQYF.